The rows below give T cell receptor beta chains drawn from one sample of a study of somatic mutations in T cells in chronic GVHD. The protocol was immunoSEQ multiplex PCR, while the TCRdb copy is restricted to in-frame clones and leaves out a portion. This table holds 13,000 to 15,000 clones, around 73% found once. Sequenced input: Vbeta20-negative CD4+ T cells from blood. The receptor set was obtained from a male patient between 45 and 59 years old with chronic graft-versus-host disease. The graft donor may have given rise to some T cells. The CDR3 runs from the conserved cysteine through the conserved F or W. The D gene is left open where the match is weak. A row's size may be missing; if present it is once, few, many or a size class.

V gene: TRBV6-1; J gene: TRBJ1-6; clone size: -; D gene: TRBD1; CDR3 protein: CASSDRDRAINSPLHF; CDR3 DNA: TGTGCCAGCAGTGACCGGGACAGGGCCATTAATTCACCCCTCCACTTT
V gene: TRBV19; J gene: TRBJ2-7; clone size: -; D gene: -; CDR3 protein: CASSPMGAASYEQYF; CDR3 DNA: TGTGCCAGTAGCCCCATGGGGGCCGCATCCTACGAGCAGTACTTC
V gene: TRBV7-2; J gene: TRBJ2-7; clone size: few; D gene: -; CDR3 protein: CASSSRDTSYEQYF; CDR3 DNA: TGTGCCAGCAGCTCCCGGGACACTTCCTACGAGCAGTACTTC
V gene: TRBV19; J gene: TRBJ2-4; clone size: -; D gene: -; CDR3 protein: CASSPTGELAKNIQYF; CDR3 DNA: TGTGCCAGTAGTCCGACAGGCGAGCTAGCCAAAAACATTCAGTACTTC
V gene: TRBV6-5; J gene: TRBJ1-1; clone size: -; D gene: TRBD1; CDR3 protein: CASNAPGTAEAFF; CDR3 DNA: TGTGCCAGCAATGCACCCGGGACAGCTGAAGCTTTCTTT
V gene: TRBV29-1; J gene: TRBJ1-5; clone size: -; D gene: -; CDR3 protein: CSVGNTRGQPQHF; CDR3 DNA: TGCAGCGTTGGGAACACGCGGGGTCAGCCCCAGCATTTT
V gene: TRBV5-4; J gene: TRBJ2-5; clone size: -; D gene: -; CDR3 protein: CASSLADQGTQYF; CDR3 DNA: TGTGCCAGCAGCTTGGCGGACCAGGGGACCCAGTACTTC
V gene: TRBV5-6; J gene: TRBJ1-1; clone size: once; D gene: -; CDR3 protein: CASSLETGMNTEAFF; CDR3 DNA: TGTGCCAGCAGCTTGGAAACGGGTATGAACACTGAAGCTTTCTTT
V gene: TRBV4-1; J gene: TRBJ1-5; clone size: few; D gene: -; CDR3 protein: CASSQDGGQPQHF; CDR3 DNA: TGCGCCAGCAGCCAAGATGGAGGGCAGCCCCAGCATTTT
V gene: TRBV6-6; J gene: TRBJ1-6; clone size: few; D gene: TRBD1; CDR3 protein: CASSYGGQGYAPLHF; CDR3 DNA: TGTGCCAGCAGTTACGGAGGACAGGGGTATGCACCCCTCCACTTT
V gene: TRBV10-3; J gene: TRBJ1-5; clone size: -; D gene: -; CDR3 protein: CAIRGADNQPQHF; CDR3 DNA: TGTGCCATCAGAGGGGCAGACAATCAGCCCCAGCATTTT
V gene: TRBV19; J gene: TRBJ2-7; clone size: -; D gene: TRBD2; CDR3 protein: CASSRLAGAGEQYF; CDR3 DNA: TGTGCCAGTAGCCGGCTAGCGGGAGCTGGCGAGCAGTACTTC
V gene: TRBV6-1; J gene: TRBJ1-1; clone size: -; D gene: -; CDR3 protein: CASSDLGSRNTEAFF; CDR3 DNA: TGTGCCAGCAGTGACTTGGGGAGCAGGAACACTGAAGCTTTCTTT
V gene: TRBV5-6; J gene: TRBJ2-2; clone size: -; D gene: TRBD1; CDR3 protein: CASRLEQGHAGELFF; CDR3 DNA: TGTGCCAGCAGGCTCGAACAGGGGCATGCCGGGGAGCTGTTTTTT
V gene: TRBV2; J gene: TRBJ1-5; clone size: -; D gene: TRBD1; CDR3 protein: CASSPGQGLNQPQHF; CDR3 DNA: TGTGCCAGCAGCCCGGGACAGGGTCTCAATCAGCCCCAGCATTTT
V gene: TRBV10-2; J gene: TRBJ1-1; clone size: -; D gene: -; CDR3 protein: CASSGLLGVNTEAFF; CDR3 DNA: TGCGCCAGCAGTGGTTTATTGGGAGTGAACACTGAAGCTTTCTTT
V gene: TRBV7-9; J gene: TRBJ2-7; clone size: few; D gene: -; CDR3 protein: CASSFIQGYAYEQYF; CDR3 DNA: TGTGCCAGCAGCTTTATACAGGGTTATGCCTACGAGCAGTACTTC
V gene: TRBV5-5; J gene: TRBJ1-1; clone size: -; D gene: -; CDR3 protein: CASSPGERNTEAFF; CDR3 DNA: TGTGCCAGCAGCCCCGGGGAGAGGAACACTGAAGCTTTCTTT
V gene: TRBV19; J gene: TRBJ1-1; clone size: -; D gene: -; CDR3 protein: CASSSGKNTEAFF; CDR3 DNA: TGTGCCAGTAGTTCCGGGAAGAACACTGAAGCTTTCTTT
V gene: TRBV6-5; J gene: TRBJ1-1; clone size: -; D gene: -; CDR3 protein: CASNGGKPTEAFF; CDR3 DNA: TGTGCCAGCAACGGGGGGAAGCCCACTGAAGCTTTCTTT
V gene: TRBV7-2; J gene: TRBJ2-7; clone size: -; D gene: -; CDR3 protein: CASGDNSYEQYF; CDR3 DNA: TGTGCCAGCGGGGACAACTCCTACGAGCAGTACTTC
V gene: TRBV13; J gene: TRBJ1-3; clone size: -; D gene: -; CDR3 protein: CASSLGPVAGNTIYF; CDR3 DNA: TGTGCCAGCAGCTTAGGACCGGTCGCAGGAAACACCATATATTTT
V gene: TRBV6-1; J gene: TRBJ2-7; clone size: -; D gene: -; CDR3 protein: CASSEEAAGYEQYF; CDR3 DNA: TGTGCCAGCAGTGAAGAGGCAGCAGGCTACGAGCAGTACTTC
V gene: TRBV19; J gene: TRBJ2-1; clone size: -; D gene: TRBD2; CDR3 protein: CATAGTGGNEQFF; CDR3 DNA: TGTGCCACCGCCGGGACGGGGGGGAATGAGCAGTTCTTC
V gene: TRBV6-5; J gene: TRBJ2-6; clone size: -; D gene: -; CDR3 protein: CASSYSSGPGANVLTF; CDR3 DNA: TGTGCCAGCAGTTACTCGAGTGGGCCCGGGGCCAACGTCCTGACTTTC
V gene: TRBV11-2; J gene: TRBJ1-3; clone size: -; D gene: -; CDR3 protein: CPSSLAGNGDTIYF; CDR3 DNA: TGTCCCAGCAGCTTGGCGGGGAATGGGGACACCATATATTTT
V gene: TRBV7-2; J gene: TRBJ1-5; clone size: -; D gene: -; CDR3 protein: CASSLTFSNQPQHF; CDR3 DNA: TGTGCCAGCAGCTTAACATTTAGCAATCAGCCCCAGCATTTT
V gene: TRBV5-5; J gene: TRBJ1-4; clone size: -; D gene: -; CDR3 protein: CASSLVLGGSGEKLFF; CDR3 DNA: TGTGCCAGCAGCTTGGTCCTGGGGGGGTCGGGTGAAAAACTGTTTTTT
V gene: TRBV7-9; J gene: TRBJ1-5; clone size: -; D gene: -; CDR3 protein: CASSLGMGGIEPQHF; CDR3 DNA: TGTGCCAGCAGCTTAGGGATGGGGGGGATAGAGCCCCAGCATTTT
V gene: TRBV29-1; J gene: TRBJ1-1; clone size: -; D gene: TRBD1; CDR3 protein: CSAGQRMNTEAFF; CDR3 DNA: TGCAGCGCGGGACAGCGGATGAACACTGAAGCTTTCTTT
V gene: TRBV4-1; J gene: TRBJ1-1; clone size: -; D gene: -; CDR3 protein: CASSQDPWTSRRLAEAFF; CDR3 DNA: TGCGCCAGCAGCCAAGATCCATGGACGTCTCGGAGGTTGGCTGAAGCTTTCTTT
V gene: TRBV18; J gene: TRBJ2-3; clone size: -; D gene: -; CDR3 protein: CASSPLSGTDTQYF; CDR3 DNA: TGTGCCAGCTCACCACTGTCGGGAACAGATACGCAGTATTTT
V gene: TRBV19; J gene: TRBJ1-2; clone size: -; D gene: -; CDR3 protein: CASTVVGRGNYGYTF; CDR3 DNA: TGTGCCAGTACCGTGGTGGGGAGGGGCAACTATGGCTACACCTTC
V gene: TRBV19; J gene: TRBJ2-2; clone size: -; D gene: -; CDR3 protein: CASSASGSSGELFF; CDR3 DNA: TGTGCCAGTAGCGCTTCGGGGTCATCCGGGGAGCTGTTTTTT
V gene: TRBV27; J gene: TRBJ2-7; clone size: few; D gene: TRBD1; CDR3 protein: CASSFGTDNEQYF; CDR3 DNA: TGTGCCAGCAGTTTCGGGACAGACAACGAGCAGTACTTC
V gene: TRBV4-2; J gene: TRBJ2-1; clone size: -; D gene: TRBD2; CDR3 protein: CASSQVLSGGEQFF; CDR3 DNA: TGTGCCAGCAGCCAAGTTCTATCGGGGGGTGAGCAGTTCTTC
V gene: TRBV10-3; J gene: TRBJ1-1; clone size: -; D gene: TRBD1; CDR3 protein: CAISESNRGNTEAFF; CDR3 DNA: TGTGCCATCAGTGAGTCGAACAGGGGAAACACTGAAGCTTTCTTT